This passage covers 8 T cell receptor beta chains from one sample sequenced in a study of Graves' ophthalmopathy and Graves' hyperthyroidism. Beta-chain TCR CDR3 regions were amplified from RNA transcripts. First-round RT-PCR with HTBI primers preceded a second-round multiplex PCR. TCRdb processed the multiplex PCR reads anew with MiXCR; each CDR3 protein has one entry. The sample lists 740,000 or so distinct CDR3 sequences; 35% to 50% were seen once. The specimen was peripheral blood. Receptors were obtained from an adult man with Graves' ophthalmopathy.

V and J are TRBV20-1 and TRBJ2-5; TRBD2 might be the D (5 bases). Germline V gene data show CDR1 as DFQATT and CDR2 as SNEGSKA (reference sequence). This CDR3 region has 12 residues. Trimming removed 3 bases from V and 5 bases from J, with 10 bases in between. The CDR3 spells CSAREVGETQYF. CDR3 DNA: TGCAGTGCTAGGGAGGTGGGGGAGACCCAGTACTTC.

This clonotype was observed at least ten times. This may be a read error, as it is one base from a much larger clone. V gene TRBV29-1 combines with J gene TRBJ2-5, with D unclear. V lost 6 bases to trimming and J lost 1 base, with 3 bases between them. This CDR3 is built from 10 residues. Germline V gives CDR1 SQVTM, CDR2 ANQGSEA. In DNA, the CDR3 is TGCAGCGTGGCCCAAGAGACCCAGTACTTC. Translated, it gives CSVAQETQYF. Full variable domain (outside the CDR3, taken from reference TRBV29-1 and TRBJ2-5): SAVISQKPSRDICQRGTSLTIQCQVDSQVTMMFWYRQQPGQSLTLIATANQGSEATYESGFVIDKFPISRPNLTFSTLTVSNMSPEDSSIYLCSVAQETQYFGPGTRLLVL.

This clonotype was seen a few times. The chain uses TRBV12-3 or TRBV12-4 and TRBJ1-2; a weak D match, TRBD1 (6 bases). The V gene lost 2 bases and the J gene lost 8 bases, with 9 bases spanning the gap. The CDR3 runs to 12 residues. CDR3 loop: CASSLQQGGYTF. Written as DNA, the CDR3 is TGTGCCAGCAGTTTACAACAGGGAGGCTACACCTTC.

A word on this clonotype: Sequence at one end of the junction differs from germline and may be a read error. The genes are TRBV10-3 and TRBJ1-1; 10 positions agree with TRBD1. Germline-derived CDR1 and CDR2 are ENHRY and SYGVKD. The CDR3 loop spans 15 amino acids. The CDR3 DNA is TGTGCCAGCAGTTACAGTTGGACAGGGGGCACTGAAGCTTTCTTT. Its protein product is CASSYSWTGGTEAFF.

This chain joins TRBV12-3 or TRBV12-4 and TRBJ1-2; D might be TRBD1 (5 bases). V lost 2 bases to trimming and J lost 3 bases, with 13 bases between them. The CDR3 is 15 amino acids. CDR3: CASSLQGGVDYGYTF. The CDR3 DNA reads TGTGCCAGCAGTTTACAGGGAGGGGTGGACTATGGCTACACCTTC.

The chain employs TRBV25-1 and TRBJ1-2; 10 positions agree with TRBD1. Germline loops: CDR1 MGHDK, CDR2 SYGVNS. The ends lost 6 bases at V and 4 bases at J; junction bases unmatched: 8. The CDR3 sequence is 15 residues long. This CDR3 is CASRPSGQGSYGYTF. The CDR3 nucleotides read TGTGCCAGCAGACCCTCGGGACAGGGGAGCTATGGCTACACCTTC.

This CDR3 is CASSLERGGVETQYF. The CDR3 bases are TGCGCCAGCAGCTTGGAAAGGGGAGGGGTAGAGACCCAGTACTTC. This chain joins TRBV5-1 and TRBJ2-5; 7 positions agree with TRBD2. V dropped 0 bases and J dropped 4; count of bases not matched to a gene: 6. The germline V gene encodes CDR1 SGHRS and CDR2 YFSETQ. This CDR3 is built from 15 residues.

The sample holds a few counts of this clonotype. The genes are TRBV6-2 or TRBV6-3 and TRBJ1-1; no clear D. The CDR3 totals 13 residues. The V end was cut by 5 bases, the J end by 6 bases, with 13 bases between. Germline V CDR1 and CDR2: MNHEY, SVGEGT. The CDR3 spells CASSEARGAEAFF. The CDR3, as DNA: TGTGCCAGCAGTGAAGCTAGAGGTGCTGAAGCTTTCTTT.